This T cell receptor (beta chain) was recovered during a study of breast tumors, draining lymph nodes, adjacent tissues. Overall study results and limits: Most tumor T cells seemingly derive from lymph node, then expand in tumor.

TCRdb analysed the multiplex PCR reads with MiXCR anew, one entry per CDR3 protein. Of 50,000 to 75,000 distinct CDR3 sequences in the sample, 57% were seen once. A note on this clonotype: What it recognizes is unknown.

Germline V gene data show CDR1 as SEHNR and CDR2 as FQNEAQ (reference sequence). The CDR3 is 10 residues long. The germline V and J ends were trimmed by 9 bases and 8 bases, with 7 bases remaining between them. The chain couples TRBV7-9 to TRBJ2-2; D unclear. The sequenced sample consisted of breast tumor tissue. The source is a female donor with breast cancer. Some clones in this sample may be carry-over from other donors' samples. This CDR3 is CASHTGELFF. The CDR3, as DNA: TGTGCCAGTCATACAGGGGAGCTGTTTTTT.